This T cell receptor (beta chain) was identified in a study of blood T cell repertoires in COVID-19. Individuals aged 18 to 89 years were recruited from roughly 23 US areas. Authors' processing steps: Cell counts per sample came from amplifying reference gene primers. Measured with immunoSEQ multiplex PCR; TCRdb has only the in-frame clones, and not every one. From that table come the V and J calls and clone size; the DNA was used to work out D and trimming. The sample yields roughly 220,000 clones, approximately 80% seen once. The CDR3 spans 13 residues. CDR1 and CDR2 (germline): MNHEY, SMNVEV (reference sequence). Trimming shortened V by 2 bases and J by 4 bases, and 8 bases separated the two germline ends.

The rearrangement links TRBV27 to TRBJ1-2; D is perhaps TRBD1 (6 bases). Sequences were obtained from PBMCs or T cells enriched from blood (not recorded which). The receptor was isolated from a man younger than 40 with acute COVID-19. The CDR3 spells CASSLAGVYGYTF. CDR3 nucleotide sequence: TGTGCCAGCAGTTTAGCAGGGGTCTATGGCTACACCTTC.